This T cell receptor (beta chain) was retrieved from a study of T cell repertoires in cytomegalovirus infection. Background on the study: Through public TCR beta signatures, both CMV infection and matching HLA type were indicated.

A note on this clonotype: No antigen is known for it. This may be a read error: a much more frequent sequence differs by one nucleotide.

TCRdb ran MiXCR on the reads and lists one entry per CDR3 protein. The sample includes under 850,000 distinct CDR3 sequences, 35% to 45% seen only once; the top ten take around 2.6%. Points from the study as a whole: Accumulated public TCR beta family frequency recognized individuals carrying CMV together with the relevant HLA.

Germline V CDR1 and CDR2: SGHVS, FQNEAQ. The CDR3 sequence is 16 residues long. The TCR comes from a human donor in good health (CMV status not recorded). Some clones in this sample may be carry-over from other donors' samples. The sequencing sample was made of PBMCs. The chain couples TRBV7-8 to TRBJ2-5, with 9 bases lining up with TRBD2. The CDR3, as DNA: TGTGCCAGCAGCTTACAGGGACTAGCAGAACAAGAGTCCCAGTACTTC. This translates into CASSLQGLAEQESQYF.